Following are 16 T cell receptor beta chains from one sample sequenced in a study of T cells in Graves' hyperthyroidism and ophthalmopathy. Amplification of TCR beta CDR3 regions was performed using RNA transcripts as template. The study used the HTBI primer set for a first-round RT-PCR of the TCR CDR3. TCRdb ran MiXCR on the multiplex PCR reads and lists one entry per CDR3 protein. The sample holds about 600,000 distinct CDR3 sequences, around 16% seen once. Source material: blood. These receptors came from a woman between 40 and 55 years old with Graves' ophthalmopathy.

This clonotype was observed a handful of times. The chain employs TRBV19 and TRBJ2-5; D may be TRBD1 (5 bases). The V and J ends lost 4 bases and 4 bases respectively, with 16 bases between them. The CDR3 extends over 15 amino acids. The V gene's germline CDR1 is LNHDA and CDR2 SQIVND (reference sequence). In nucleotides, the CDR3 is TGTGCCAGTAGTACCGGGCCTTATAGGGGAGAGACCCAGTACTTC. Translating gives CASSTGPYRGETQYF.

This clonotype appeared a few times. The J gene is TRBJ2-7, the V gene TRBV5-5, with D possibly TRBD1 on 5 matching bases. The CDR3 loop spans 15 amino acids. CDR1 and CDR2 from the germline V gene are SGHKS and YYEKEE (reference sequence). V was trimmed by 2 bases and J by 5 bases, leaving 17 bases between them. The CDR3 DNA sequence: TGTGCCAGCAGCTTAGTTCCCGCAGGGTTTGACGAGCAGTACTTC. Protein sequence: CASSLVPAGFDEQYF. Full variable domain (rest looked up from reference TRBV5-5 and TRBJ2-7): DAGVTQSPTHLIKTRGQQVTLRCSPISGHKSVSWYQQVLGQGPQFIFQYYEKEERGRGNFPDRFSARQFPNYSSELNVNALLLGDSALYLCASSLVPAGFDEQYFGPGTRLTVT.

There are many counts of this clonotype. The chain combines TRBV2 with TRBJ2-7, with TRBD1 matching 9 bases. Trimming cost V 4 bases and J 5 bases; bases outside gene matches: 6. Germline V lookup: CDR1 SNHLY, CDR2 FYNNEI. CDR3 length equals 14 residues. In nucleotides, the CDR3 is TGTGCCAGCAGTGCTACAGGGGGCGCGAACGAGCAGTACTTC. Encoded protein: CASSATGGANEQYF.

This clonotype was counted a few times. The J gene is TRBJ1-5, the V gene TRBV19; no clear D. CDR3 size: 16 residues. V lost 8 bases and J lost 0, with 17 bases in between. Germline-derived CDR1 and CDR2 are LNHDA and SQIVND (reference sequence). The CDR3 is CASGKATGFSNQPQHF. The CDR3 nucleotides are TGTGCCAGTGGGAAGGCGACCGGTTTTAGCAATCAGCCCCAGCATTTT.

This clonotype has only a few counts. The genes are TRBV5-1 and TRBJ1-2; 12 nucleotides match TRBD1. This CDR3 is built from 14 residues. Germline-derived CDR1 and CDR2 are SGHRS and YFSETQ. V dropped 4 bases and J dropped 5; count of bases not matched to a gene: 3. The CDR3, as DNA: TGCGCCAGCAGCGTGGGACAGGGGGCTTATGGCTACACCTTC. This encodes CASSVGQGAYGYTF.

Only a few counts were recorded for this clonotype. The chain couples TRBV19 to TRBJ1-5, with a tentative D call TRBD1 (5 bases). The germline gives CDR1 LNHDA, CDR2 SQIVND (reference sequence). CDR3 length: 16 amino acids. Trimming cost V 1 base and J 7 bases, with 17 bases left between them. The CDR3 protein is CASSIAGTLGEQPQHF. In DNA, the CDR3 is TGTGCCAGTAGTATAGCCGGGACCCTGGGCGAACAGCCCCAGCATTTT.

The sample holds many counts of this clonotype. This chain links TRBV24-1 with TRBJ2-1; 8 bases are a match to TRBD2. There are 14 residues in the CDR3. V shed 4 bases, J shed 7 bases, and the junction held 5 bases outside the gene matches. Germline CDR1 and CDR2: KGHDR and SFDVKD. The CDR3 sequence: CATSDSGRRNEQFF. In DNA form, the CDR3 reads TGTGCCACCAGTGACAGCGGGAGAAGGAATGAGCAGTTCTTC.

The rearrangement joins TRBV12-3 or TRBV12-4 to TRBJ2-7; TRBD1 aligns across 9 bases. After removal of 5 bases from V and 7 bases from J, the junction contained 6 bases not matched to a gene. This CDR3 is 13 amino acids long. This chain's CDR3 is CASSTGGRGEQYF. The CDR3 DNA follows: TGTGCCAGCAGTACAGGGGGCCGTGGGGAGCAGTACTTC.

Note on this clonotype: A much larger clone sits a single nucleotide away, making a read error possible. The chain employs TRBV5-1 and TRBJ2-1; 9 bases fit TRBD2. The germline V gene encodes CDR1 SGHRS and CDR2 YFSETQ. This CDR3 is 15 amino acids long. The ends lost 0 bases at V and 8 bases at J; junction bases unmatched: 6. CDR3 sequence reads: CASSLGGRGSHEQFF. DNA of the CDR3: TGCGCCAGCAGCTTGGGCGGGAGGGGATCGCATGAGCAGTTCTTC. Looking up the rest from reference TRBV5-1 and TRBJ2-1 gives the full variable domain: KAGVTQTPRYLIKTRGQQVTLSCSPISGHRSVSWYQQTPGQGLQFLFEYFSETQRNKGNFPGRFSGRQFSNSRSEMNVSTLELGDSALYLCASSLGGRGSHEQFFGPGTRLTVL.

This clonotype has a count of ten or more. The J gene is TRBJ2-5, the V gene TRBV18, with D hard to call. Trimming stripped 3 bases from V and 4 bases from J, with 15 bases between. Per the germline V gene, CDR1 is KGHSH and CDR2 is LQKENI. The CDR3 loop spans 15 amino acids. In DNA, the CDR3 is TGTGCCAGCTCACCTCCGGCGTCAGGTGGAGAGACCCAGTACTTC. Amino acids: CASSPPASGGETQYF. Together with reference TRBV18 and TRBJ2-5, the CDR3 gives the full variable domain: NAGVMQNPRHLVRRRGQEARLRCSPMKGHSHVYWYRQLPEEGLKFMVYLQKENIIDESGMPKERFSAEFPKEGPSILRIQQVVRGDSAAYFCASSPPASGGETQYFGPGTRLLVL.

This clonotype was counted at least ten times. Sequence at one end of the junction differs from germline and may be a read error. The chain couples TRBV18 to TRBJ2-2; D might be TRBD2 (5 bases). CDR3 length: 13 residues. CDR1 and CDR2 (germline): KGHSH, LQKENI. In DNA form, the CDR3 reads TGTGCCAGCTCCCCCGGACTGACCGGGGAACTGTTTTTT. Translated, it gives CASSPGLTGELFF.

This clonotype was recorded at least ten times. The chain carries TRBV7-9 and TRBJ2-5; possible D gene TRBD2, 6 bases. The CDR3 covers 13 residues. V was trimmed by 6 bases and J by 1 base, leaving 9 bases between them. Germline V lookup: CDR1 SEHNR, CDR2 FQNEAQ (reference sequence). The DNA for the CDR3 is TGTGCCAGCAGGCGGAGGGTCCAAGAGACCCAGTACTTC. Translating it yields CASRRRVQETQYF.

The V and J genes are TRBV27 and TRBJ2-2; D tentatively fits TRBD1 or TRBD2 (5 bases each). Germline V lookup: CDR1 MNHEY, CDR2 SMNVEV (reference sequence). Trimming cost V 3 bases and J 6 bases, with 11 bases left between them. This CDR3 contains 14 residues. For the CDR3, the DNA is TGTGCCAGCAGTTTCCAGGGACGGTCCGGGGAGCTGTTTTTT. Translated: CASSFQGRSGELFF.

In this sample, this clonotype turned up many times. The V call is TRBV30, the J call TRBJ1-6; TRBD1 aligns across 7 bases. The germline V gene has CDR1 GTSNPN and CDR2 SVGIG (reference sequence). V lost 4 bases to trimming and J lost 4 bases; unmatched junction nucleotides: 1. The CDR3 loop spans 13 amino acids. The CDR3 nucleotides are TGTGCCTGGAAGGACAGGTATAATTCACCCCTCCACTTT. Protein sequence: CAWKDRYNSPLHF.

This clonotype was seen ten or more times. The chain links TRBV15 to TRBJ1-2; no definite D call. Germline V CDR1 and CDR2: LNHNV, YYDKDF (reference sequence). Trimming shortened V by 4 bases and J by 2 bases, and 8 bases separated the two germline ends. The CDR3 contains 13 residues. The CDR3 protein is CATSKGRNYGYTF. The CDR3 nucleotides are TGTGCCACCAGCAAAGGCCGGAACTATGGCTACACCTTC. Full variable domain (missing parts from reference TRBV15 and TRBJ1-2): DAMVIQNPRYQVTQFGKPVTLSCSQTLNHNVMYWYQQKSSQAPKLLFHYYDKDFNNEADTPDNFQSRRPNTSFCFLDIRSPGLGDTAMYLCATSKGRNYGYTFGSGTRLTVV.

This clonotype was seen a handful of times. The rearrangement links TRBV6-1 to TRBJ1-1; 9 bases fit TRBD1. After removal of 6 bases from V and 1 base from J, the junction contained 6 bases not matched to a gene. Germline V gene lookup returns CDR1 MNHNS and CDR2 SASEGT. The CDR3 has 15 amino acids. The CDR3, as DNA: TGTGCCAGCAGACTCTCGGGACAGGGGAACACTGAAGCTTTCTTT. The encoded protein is CASRLSGQGNTEAFF.